These 7 T cell receptor beta chains came from one sample sequenced in a study of blood T cell repertoires in COVID-19. Repertoires were generated with immunoSEQ multiplex PCR, while TCRdb's copy carries only in-frame clones and drops some. The data contain some 160,000 clones, approximately 86% of them singletons. Source material: peripheral blood. The receptors were gathered from a woman of 80 years or more with COVID-19, enrolled during active disease.

V and J are TRBV5-1 and TRBJ2-3, with 12 positions matching TRBD2. Germline-derived CDR1 and CDR2 are SGHRS and YFSETQ. Germline trimming cut 4 bases from V and 6 bases from J; bases unmatched to any gene: 6. This CDR3 contains 15 residues. The CDR3 here is CASSLLAGGQDTQYF. As DNA, the CDR3 is TGCGCCAGCAGCCTACTAGCGGGAGGACAGGATACGCAGTATTTT.

There are a few counts of this clone. The rearrangement links TRBV13 to TRBJ1-1; D gene unclear. The CDR3 runs to 15 residues. Trimming stripped 3 bases from V and 1 base from J, with 12 bases between. The V gene's germline CDR1 is PRHDT and CDR2 FYEKMQ (reference sequence). DNA for the CDR3: TGTGCCAGCAGCTTTTGGGCGCGCAGGAACACTGAAGCTTTCTTT. Translated: CASSFWARRNTEAFF.

The chain links TRBV10-3 to TRBJ1-6, with D maybe TRBD1 (5 bases). This CDR3 has 15 residues. Germline loops: CDR1 ENHRY, CDR2 SYGVKD. Trimming cost V 0 bases and J 5 bases, with 8 bases left between them. The CDR3 DNA sequence: TGTGCCATCAGTGAGTCGAAGGGGAATAATTCACCCCTCCACTTT. Translated, it gives CAISESKGNNSPLHF.

This CDR3 is CASSDPGYGYTF. DNA of the CDR3: TGTGCCAGCAGTGATCCGGGCTATGGCTACACCTTC. This chain joins TRBV2 and TRBJ1-2, with D uncertain. Looked up from germline, CDR1 is SNHLY and CDR2 is FYNNEI. Trimming took off 3 bases at V and 4 bases at J, with 6 bases between the two ends. The CDR3 sequence is 12 residues long.

The J gene is TRBJ2-1, the V gene TRBV11-3; the D is unclear. The germline CDR1 and CDR2 sequences are SGHNT and YENEEA. V dropped 5 bases and J dropped 7 bases, with 12 bases sitting between them. This CDR3 region has 13 residues. CDR3 DNA: TGTGCCAGCAGCGCAACTATAGTGAATGAGCAGTTCTTC. It translates to CASSATIVNEQFF.

The chain is built from TRBV19 and TRBJ2-1; D might be TRBD1 (6 bases). CDR1 is LNHDA and CDR2 is SQIVND in the germline V gene (reference sequence). The CDR3 loop spans 14 amino acids. Deletions cut 6 bases from V and 4 bases from J, with 13 bases between. CDR3 sequence reads: CASSTVDRYNEQFF. The CDR3 nucleotides read TGTGCCAGTAGCACAGTCGACAGGTACAATGAGCAGTTCTTC.

The chain links TRBV5-1 to TRBJ1-1; 10 nucleotides align to TRBD1. Germline V lookup: CDR1 SGHRS, CDR2 YFSETQ. The junction had 5 bases not matched to a gene; V was cut back by 4 bases and J by 2 bases. The CDR3 covers 15 residues. The CDR3 loop is CASSPGDRGNTEAFF. The CDR3 DNA is TGCGCCAGCAGCCCAGGGGACAGGGGTAACACTGAAGCTTTCTTT.